These 14 T cell receptor beta chains came from one sample sequenced in a study of T cells after yellow fever vaccination (dated by TCRdb to about 2019). Receptor amplification or capture employed 5' RACE. Sequencing instrument: Illumina HiSeq 2500. The public reads were reprocessed in TCRdb via fastp at Q25 and MiXCR, keeping in-frame beta chains. Rows are combined by CDR3 protein, so each entry shows the most common genes and DNA. For this sample there are roughly 68,000 distinct CDR3 sequences; about 6.5% appear just once. 30% to 45% of the sample rests with the top ten. In light of the paper, this sample's treatment or condition label describes: live attenuated yellow fever vaccine strain. Sequences were derived from CD8+ T cells sorted from PBMCs, sampled roughly seven weeks after the first yellow fever vaccination. The receptors originated from a man between 18 and 35 years old who received the YFV17D yellow fever vaccine.

This clonotype occurred many times. V is TRBV12-3 or TRBV12-4 and J is TRBJ2-5, with 10 bases matching TRBD2. The CDR3 sequence is 14 residues long. Unmatched junction bases numbered 1, after V lost 4 bases and J lost 2 bases. The CDR3 loop reads CASSSTSGQETQYF. The CDR3 DNA is TGTGCCAGCAGTTCGACTAGCGGGCAAGAGACCCAGTACTTC.

This clonotype was recorded at least ten times. The CDR3 DNA reads as TGTGCCAGCATGAGCGGATACAATGAGCAGTTCTTC. Protein product: CASMSGYNEQFF. This rearrangement joins TRBV6-6 to TRBJ2-1, with a possible D match to TRBD2 (5 bases). The CDR3 is made up of 12 amino acids. The ends were cut back, 7 bases at V and 4 bases at J, with 8 bases in the middle. Germline V lookup: CDR1 MNHNY, CDR2 SVGAGI (reference sequence).

This clonotype was picked up many times. The chain combines TRBV13 with TRBJ2-7; perhaps TRBD1 as D (6 bases). The V gene's germline CDR1 is PRHDT and CDR2 FYEKMQ (reference sequence). CDR3 length equals 15 residues. With 5 bases removed from V and 1 base from J, the gap between germline ends came to 15 bases. CDR3: CASSPRGQGSYEQYF. CDR3 DNA sequence: TGTGCCAGCAGCCCTAGAGGGCAGGGGTCCTACGAGCAGTACTTC.

The chain uses TRBV6-1 and TRBJ2-4, with D possibly matching TRBD2 (6 bases). Germline assignment: CDR1 MNHNS and CDR2 SASEGT. The CDR3 has 18 residues. V lost 6 bases, J lost 0 bases, and 21 bases lay in between. The DNA of the CDR3 is TGTGCCAGCAGCCGACGAGACATAGCGGACCTAGCCAAAAACATTCAGTACTTC. Translation: CASSRRDIADLAKNIQYF.

This clonotype was seen repeatedly, ten times or more. V gene TRBV20-1 combines with J gene TRBJ2-5; 9 bases fit TRBD2. This CDR3 is 14 amino acids long. Germline CDR1 DFQATT, CDR2 SNEGSKA (reference sequence). With 1 base clipped from V and 1 base from J, the junction kept 1 base outside the gene matches. The CDR3 nucleotides read TGCAGTGCTAGAGGGGGACTAGCCCAAGAGACCCAGTACTTC. Translating gives CSARGGLAQETQYF.

This clonotype has a handful of counts. V is TRBV6-5 and J is TRBJ2-1, with TRBD2 as a possible D gene (7 bases). The CDR3 extends over 17 amino acids. Germline CDR1 MNHEY, CDR2 SVGAGI. V lost 0 bases and J lost 8, with 20 bases in between. CDR3 region: CASSYSSKRGGPDEQFF. CDR3 coding DNA: TGTGCCAGCAGTTACTCGTCCAAGAGGGGGGGGCCGGATGAGCAGTTCTTC.

This clonotype was picked up a small number of times. This CDR3 is CASRSIGTSGGAVGELFF. The CDR3 DNA follows: TGTGCCAGCAGAAGCATTGGGACTAGCGGGGGGGCCGTCGGGGAGCTGTTTTTT. The chain employs TRBV21-1 and TRBJ2-2; the table gives TRBD2 as D, unverified against the DNA. TRBV21-1 represents a pseudogene. The CDR3 covers 18 residues.

The V and J genes are TRBV9 and TRBJ2-7; 7 nucleotides line up with TRBD1. This CDR3 has 14 amino acids. Germline CDR1 SGDLS, CDR2 YYNGEE. Trimming cost V 2 bases and J 2 bases; bases outside gene matches: 4. In nucleotides, the CDR3 is TGTGCCAGCAGCGTCCGGGACAGCCCCTACGAGCAGTACTTC. It codes for CASSVRDSPYEQYF.

The chain links TRBV7-9 to TRBJ1-2; D is unresolved. Germline CDR1 SEHNR, CDR2 FQNEAQ (reference sequence). V lost 2 bases to trimming and J lost 3 bases, with 16 bases between them. CDR3 size: 16 residues. The CDR3 sequence: CASSLIVREGHYGYTF. CDR3 in DNA: TGTGCCAGCAGCTTAATAGTAAGGGAAGGTCACTATGGCTACACCTTC.

This clonotype was detected ten times or more. The chain employs TRBV7-3 and TRBJ2-5; 10 bases match TRBD2. Germline V lookup: CDR1 SGHTA, CDR2 FQGTGA. This CDR3 has 17 amino acids. V was clipped by 4 bases and J by 2 bases; unmatched bases: 10. The chain's CDR3 is CASSSGERGGFQETQYF. In nucleotides, the CDR3 is TGTGCCAGCAGCTCGGGAGAGCGGGGGGGATTTCAAGAGACCCAGTACTTC.

This clonotype appeared many times. The chain is built from TRBV11-2 and TRBJ2-5; 7 bases match TRBD2. J gave up 3 bases and V 10 bases, and 14 bases lay outside the gene matches. The CDR3 contains 15 residues. Germline V CDR1 and CDR2: SGHAT, FQNNGV. The CDR3 nucleotides are TGTGCCATCCAACCCCGGAGTGGGGGGGAAGAGACCCAGTACTTC. This gives the protein CAIQPRSGGEETQYF.

The sample holds many counts of this clonotype. This chain links TRBV7-9 with TRBJ2-7, with 9 nucleotides matching TRBD1. The germline CDR1 and CDR2 sequences are SEHNR and FQNEAQ (reference sequence). The V segment lost 5 bases and the J segment 3 bases; nucleotides outside the gene matches: 5. CDR3 length: 14 amino acids. The CDR3 region is CASSPRDRVYEQYV. CDR3 DNA: TGTGCCAGCAGCCCCCGGGACAGGGTCTACGAGCAGTACGTC.

The table lists this clonotype with many counts. The chain couples TRBV5-1 to TRBJ1-1; D not resolved. Germline CDR1 and CDR2: SGHRS and YFSETQ. Trimming took 2 bases from V and 0 from J, leaving 8 bases between them. The CDR3 is 14 amino acids. CDR3 residues: CASSFARMNTEAFF. The CDR3 DNA reads as TGCGCCAGCAGCTTCGCCAGAATGAACACTGAAGCTTTCTTT.

This clonotype was observed many times. This sequence joins TRBV5-1 and TRBJ1-6; 9 positions agree with TRBD1. The germline gives CDR1 SGHRS, CDR2 YFSETQ. This CDR3 has 14 residues. V gave up 4 bases and J gave up 7 bases; unmatched junction bases: 3. This CDR3 is CASSLTGGNSPLHF. DNA of the CDR3: TGCGCCAGCAGCCTGACAGGGGGAAATTCACCCCTCCACTTT.